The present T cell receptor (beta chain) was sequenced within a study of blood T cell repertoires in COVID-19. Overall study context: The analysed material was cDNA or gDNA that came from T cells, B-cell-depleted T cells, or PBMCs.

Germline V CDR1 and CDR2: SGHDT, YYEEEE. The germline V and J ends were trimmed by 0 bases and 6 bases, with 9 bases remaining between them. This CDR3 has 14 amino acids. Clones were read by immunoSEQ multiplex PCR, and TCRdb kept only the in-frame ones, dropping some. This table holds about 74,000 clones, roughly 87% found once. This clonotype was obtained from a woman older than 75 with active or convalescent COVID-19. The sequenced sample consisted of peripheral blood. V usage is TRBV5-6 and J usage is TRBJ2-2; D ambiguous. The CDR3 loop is CASSLAGYPGELFF. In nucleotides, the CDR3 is TGTGCCAGCAGCTTGGCCGGGTACCCCGGGGAGCTGTTTTTT.